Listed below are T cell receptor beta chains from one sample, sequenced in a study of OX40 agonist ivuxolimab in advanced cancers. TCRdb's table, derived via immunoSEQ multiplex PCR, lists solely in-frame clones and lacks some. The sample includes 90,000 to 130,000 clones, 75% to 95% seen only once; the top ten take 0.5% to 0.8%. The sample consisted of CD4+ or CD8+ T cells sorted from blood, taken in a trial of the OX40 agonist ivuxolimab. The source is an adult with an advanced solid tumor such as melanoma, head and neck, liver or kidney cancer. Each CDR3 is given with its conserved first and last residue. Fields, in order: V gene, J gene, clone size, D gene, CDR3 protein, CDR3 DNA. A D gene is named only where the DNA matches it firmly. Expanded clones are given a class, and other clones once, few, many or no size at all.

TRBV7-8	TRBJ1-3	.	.	CASRLTGSENTIYF	TGTGCCAGCAGGCTTACAGGGTCCGAAAACACCATATATTTT
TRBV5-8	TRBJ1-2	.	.	CASSSTSNYGYTF	TGTGCCAGCAGCTCGACATCTAACTATGGCTACACCTTC
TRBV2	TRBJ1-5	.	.	CASSEDLGQPQHF	TGTGCCAGCAGTGAAGATTTGGGTCAGCCCCAGCATTTT
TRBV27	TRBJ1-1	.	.	CASSWTWSDVPGPKTEAFF	TGTGCCAGCAGTTGGACATGGTCCGACGTCCCGGGACCGAAAACTGAAGCTTTCTTT
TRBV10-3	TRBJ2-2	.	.	CAISPRQNTGELFF	TGTGCCATCAGTCCCCGACAGAACACCGGGGAGCTGTTTTTT
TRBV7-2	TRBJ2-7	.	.	CASSLRMVVNEQYF	TGTGCCAGCAGCTTAAGGATGGTAGTAAACGAGCAGTACTTC
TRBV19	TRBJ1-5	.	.	CASSVGRVTQHF	TGTGCCAGTAGTGTGGGGCGGGTAACCCAGCATTTT
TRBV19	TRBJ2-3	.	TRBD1	CASSIGGTGTDTQYF	TGTGCCAGTAGTATAGGCGGGACAGGGACAGATACGCAGTATTTT
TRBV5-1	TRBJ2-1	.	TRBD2	CASSRGLAGEQFF	TGCGCCAGCAGCCGAGGACTAGCGGGAGAGCAGTTCTTC
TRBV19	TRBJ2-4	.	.	CASSKTFTMANIQYF	TGTGCCAGTAGTAAAACATTTACGATGGCGAACATTCAGTACTTC
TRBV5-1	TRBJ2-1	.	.	CASSPIGGEQFF	TGCGCCAGCAGCCCGATTGGGGGTGAGCAGTTCTTC
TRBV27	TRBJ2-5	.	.	CASSSEEKETQYF	TGTGCCAGCAGCTCGGAGGAAAAAGAGACCCAGTACTTC
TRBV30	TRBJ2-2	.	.	CAWSRRAGTGELFF	TGTGCCTGGAGTCGCAGGGCTGGCACCGGGGAGCTGTTTTTT
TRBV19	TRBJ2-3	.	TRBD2	CASSTSGGLDTQYF	TGTGCCAGTAGTACTAGCGGGGGCCTTGATACGCAGTATTTT
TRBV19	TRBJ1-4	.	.	CASSIGGRGEKLFF	TGTGCCAGTAGTATTGGGGGGCGCGGTGAAAAACTGTTTTTT
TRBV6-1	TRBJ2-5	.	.	CASSEDWIGSETQYF	TGTGCCAGCAGTGAAGATTGGATTGGGTCGGAGACCCAGTACTTC
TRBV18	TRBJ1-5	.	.	CASSQQEDQPQHF	TGTGCCAGCTCACAACAGGAGGATCAGCCCCAGCATTTT
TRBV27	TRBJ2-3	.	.	CASSFGGATITDTQYF	TGTGCCAGTTCGTTCGGAGGGGCCACGATCACAGATACGCAGTATTTT
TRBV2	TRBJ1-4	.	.	CASSEDGRVTEKLFF	TGTGCCAGCAGTGAAGATGGCAGGGTTACTGAAAAACTGTTTTTT
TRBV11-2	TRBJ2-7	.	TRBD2	CASSFSAGGYPYEQYF	TGTGCCAGCAGCTTTAGTGCGGGAGGGTACCCCTACGAGCAGTACTTC
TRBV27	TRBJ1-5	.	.	CASSLRWGGSQPQHF	TGTGCCAGCAGTTTAAGGTGGGGGGGATCTCAGCCCCAGCATTTT
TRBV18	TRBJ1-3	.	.	CASSPTVSGNTIYF	TGTGCCAGCTCACCAACAGTCTCTGGAAACACCATATATTTT
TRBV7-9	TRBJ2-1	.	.	CASRDNEQFF	TGTGCCAGCAGAGACAATGAGCAGTTCTTC
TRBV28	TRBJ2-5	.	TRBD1	CASSKTRDRWGQETQYF	TGTGCCAGCAGTAAAACTAGGGACAGATGGGGCCAAGAGACCCAGTACTTC
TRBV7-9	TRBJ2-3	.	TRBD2	CASSPELAGGRSDTQYF	TGTGCCAGCTCCCCTGAACTAGCGGGGGGGAGGTCGGATACGCAGTATTTT
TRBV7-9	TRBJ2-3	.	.	CASSLGASTQYF	TGTGCCAGCAGCTTAGGGGCGAGCACGCAGTATTTT
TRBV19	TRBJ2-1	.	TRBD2	CASSIDHAPGLAVYNEQFF	TGTGCCAGTAGTATAGATCATGCACCGGGACTAGCGGTTTACAATGAGCAGTTCTTC
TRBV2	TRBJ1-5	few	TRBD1	CASSEAQGGPQHF	TGTGCCAGCAGTGAAGCGCAGGGGGGGCCCCAGCATTTT
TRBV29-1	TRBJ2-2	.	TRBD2	CSVVVRAGVGTGELFF	TGCAGCGTTGTTGTACGGGCGGGAGTGGGGACCGGGGAGCTGTTTTTT
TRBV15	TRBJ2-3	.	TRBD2	CATRGSATDTQYF	TGTGCCACCCGCGGGAGTGCCACAGATACGCAGTATTTT
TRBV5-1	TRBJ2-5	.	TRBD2	CASSLAGTSIQETQYF	TGCGCCAGCAGCTTGGCCGGGACTAGTATTCAAGAGACCCAGTACTTC
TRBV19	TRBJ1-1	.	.	CASRVGLTEAFF	TGTGCCAGTAGGGTGGGGCTCACTGAAGCTTTCTTT
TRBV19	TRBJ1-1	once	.	CASTQGWATEAFF	TGTGCCAGTACGCAGGGATGGGCCACTGAAGCTTTCTTT
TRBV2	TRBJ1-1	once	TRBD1	CASSPDRTPWNTEAFF	TGTGCCAGCAGTCCGGACAGGACACCCTGGAACACTGAAGCTTTCTTT
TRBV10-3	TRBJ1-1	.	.	CAISEQREGTEAFF	TGTGCCATCAGTGAGCAACGGGAGGGCACTGAAGCTTTCTTT
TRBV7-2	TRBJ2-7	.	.	CASSPQGLNTYEQYF	TGTGCCAGCAGCCCGCAGGGTCTTAACACCTACGAGCAGTACTTC
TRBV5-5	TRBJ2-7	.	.	CASSLTTREQYF	TGTGCCAGCAGCTTGACGACACGTGAGCAGTACTTC
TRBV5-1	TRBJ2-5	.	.	CASSRNSGLQETQYF	TGCGCCAGCAGCCGAAACAGCGGACTCCAAGAGACCCAGTACTTC
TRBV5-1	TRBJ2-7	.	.	CASNSGSEQYF	TGCGCCAGCAATAGTGGGTCCGAGCAGTACTTC
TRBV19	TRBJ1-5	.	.	CASSIGRSGVNQPQHF	TGTGCCAGTAGTATTGGTCGGTCGGGGGTAAATCAGCCCCAGCATTTT
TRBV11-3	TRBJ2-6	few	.	CASSSGTGGANVLTF	TGTGCCAGCAGCTCCGGGACCGGTGGGGCCAACGTCCTGACTTTC
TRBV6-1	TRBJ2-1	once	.	CASSADRGWEQFF	TGTGCCAGCAGTGCTGACCGCGGCTGGGAGCAGTTCTTC
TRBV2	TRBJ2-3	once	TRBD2	CASSGAGAGTDTQYF	TGTGCCAGCAGTGGAGCGGGGGCAGGCACAGATACGCAGTATTTT
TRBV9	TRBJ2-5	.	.	CASSVAPQPRGTETQYF	TGTGCCAGCAGCGTAGCGCCGCAGCCAAGGGGGACAGAGACCCAGTACTTC
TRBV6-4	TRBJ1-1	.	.	CASSVGGPNTEAFF	TGTGCCAGCAGTGTCGGGGGCCCGAACACTGAAGCTTTCTTT
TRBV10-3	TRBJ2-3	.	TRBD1	CAIRSGTVTDTQYF	TGTGCCATCAGGAGTGGGACAGTCACAGATACGCAGTATTTT
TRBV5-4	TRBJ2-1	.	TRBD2	CAGAPSGGLNEQFF	TGTGCCGGGGCACCTAGCGGGGGTTTAAATGAGCAGTTCTTC